The 11 T cell receptor beta chains listed next were all sequenced from one sample in a study of T cells after yellow fever vaccination (dated by TCRdb to between 2019 and 2020). The receptor library was made with 5' RACE. Sequencing was carried out with an Illumina HiSeq 2500. In TCRdb, the public reads were trimmed at Q25 with fastp and aligned with MiXCR, with productive beta chains retained. Identical CDR3 protein sequences are pooled into one entry, listed with their most common genes and DNA. This sample gives about 94,000 distinct CDR3 sequences in total; about 8.2% of them show up just once. The ten largest clones represent around a sixth of the sample. The label giving this sample's treatment or condition can be read as: live attenuated yellow fever vaccine strain. Source: CD8+ T cells not binding an NS4B(214-222) dextramer, sorted from PBMCs, taken approximately 15 days after the first yellow fever vaccination. Explained via the paper, the cell subset or site label denotes: NS4B epitope dextramer-negative CD8 T cells. These receptors were collected from a man between 18 and 29 years old who received the YFV17D yellow fever vaccine.

The chain has TRBV4-1 and TRBJ2-5; 8 bases fit TRBD2. Germline CDR1 reads MGHRA; CDR2 reads YSYEKL. The length of the CDR3 is 16 residues. Trimming cost V 1 base and J 4 bases; bases outside gene matches: 8. This CDR3 is CASSQVNGGAGETQYF. In DNA form, the CDR3 reads TGCGCCAGCAGCCAAGTTAACGGGGGGGCCGGAGAGACCCAGTACTTC.

The rearrangement links TRBV7-8 to TRBJ2-1; D remains unclear. Germline CDR1 and CDR2: SGHVS and FQNEAQ. V was trimmed by 1 base and J by 1 base, leaving 5 bases between them. This CDR3 is 14 amino acids long. The CDR3 nucleotides read TGTGCCAGCAGCTTAGTGGGGTCCTACAATGAGCAGTTCTTC. It is translated as CASSLVGSYNEQFF.

This clonotype was seen a few times. The gene calls are TRBV5-1 and TRBJ2-4; D may be TRBD1 or TRBD2 (5 bases each). Trimming cost V 0 bases and J 7 bases, with 11 bases left between them. Germline V gene sequence: CDR1 SGHRS, CDR2 YFSETQ. The CDR3 is 14 residues long. The CDR3: CASSLAPEGNIQYF. CDR3 coding DNA: TGCGCCAGCAGCTTGGCTCCCGAGGGGAACATTCAGTACTTC.

The chain links TRBV7-6 to TRBJ2-1, with D tentatively TRBD2 (5 bases). In germline, CDR1 is SGHVS, CDR2 FNYEAQ. V gave up 5 bases and J gave up 0 bases, with 11 bases separating them. The CDR3 length is 15 residues. The CDR3, as DNA: TGTGCCAGCAGCCCCCCCCTAGCCTCCTACAATGAGCAGTTCTTC. Translation: CASSPPLASYNEQFF.

The sample holds a few counts of this clonotype. The chain employs TRBV7-6 and TRBJ2-1; 8 bases line up with TRBD1. V trimming: 1 base; J trimming: 6 bases; junction bases outside the gene matches: 5. Germline V gene sequence: CDR1 SGHVS, CDR2 FNYEAQ. This CDR3 comprises 15 residues. The CDR3 reads CASSLGTGPPNEQFF. In nucleotides, the CDR3 is TGTGCCAGCAGCTTAGGGACAGGGCCCCCCAATGAGCAGTTCTTC. Filled out from reference TRBV7-6 and TRBJ2-1, the complete variable domain reads GAGVSQSPRYKVTKRGQDVALRCDPISGHVSLYWYRQALGQGPEFLTYFNYEAQQDKSGLPNDRFSAERPEGSISTLTIQRTEQRDSAMYRCASSLGTGPPNEQFFGPGTRLTVL.

This clonotype was picked up a small number of times. This chain links TRBV29-1 with TRBJ2-5, with 9 nucleotides matching TRBD2. The V gene end was trimmed by 1 base and the J gene end by 3 bases; junction bases not matched to a gene: 0. This CDR3 contains 13 residues. Germline V gene sequence: CDR1 SQVTM, CDR2 ANQGSEA. Here the CDR3 reads CSVEVAGEETQYF. The CDR3 bases are TGCAGCGTTGAAGTAGCGGGAGAAGAGACCCAGTACTTC.

The gene calls are TRBV6-2 or TRBV6-3 and TRBJ2-7; a possible D gene is TRBD2 (6 bases). Germline V gene lookup returns CDR1 MNHEY and CDR2 SVGEGT. CDR3 size: 13 residues. Trimming pared 11 bases from V and 1 base from J, leaving 15 bases between. The CDR3 DNA sequence: TGTGCCGGAAACTCCGGGGGTTCCTACGAGCAGTACGTC. This sequence encodes CAGNSGGSYEQYV.

The chain employs TRBV7-8 and TRBJ2-2; TRBD2 matches at 10 bases. The CDR3 spans 15 residues. Germline V CDR1 and CDR2: SGHVS, FQNEAQ. After removal of 7 bases from V and 6 bases from J, the junction contained 8 bases not matched to a gene. This CDR3 reads CASIERGGLAGELFF. The CDR3 region has the DNA TGTGCCAGCATAGAGCGGGGGGGCCTGGCCGGGGAGCTGTTTTTT.

This chain links TRBV27 with TRBJ1-2; TRBD1 agrees at 9 bases. Germline V lookup: CDR1 MNHEY, CDR2 SMNVEV (reference sequence). The CDR3 runs 16 residues. Unmatched junction bases numbered 8, after V lost 4 bases and J lost 2 bases. The CDR3 bases are TGTGCCAGCAGTTCCGGGACAGGGACGAAAAACTATGGCTACACCTTC. Its protein product is CASSSGTGTKNYGYTF.

The chain combines TRBV7-8 with TRBJ2-3; D not resolved. The V and J ends lost 0 bases and 3 bases respectively, with 4 bases between them. The length of the CDR3 is 13 residues. The germline CDR1 and CDR2 sequences are SGHVS and FQNEAQ. CDR3 loop: CASSLAWTDTQYF. In DNA, the CDR3 is TGTGCCAGCAGCTTAGCGTGGACAGATACGCAGTATTTT.

The J gene is TRBJ2-7, the V gene TRBV6-5; TRBD2 matches 8 bases. With 2 bases clipped from V and 2 bases from J, the junction kept 11 bases outside the gene matches. Germline assignment: CDR1 MNHEY and CDR2 SVGAGI. This CDR3 comprises 17 residues. The CDR3 bases are TGTGCCAGCAGTTACCGCCCGGGGACTAGTCGACCCTACGAGCAGTACGTC. Its translation: CASSYRPGTSRPYEQYV.